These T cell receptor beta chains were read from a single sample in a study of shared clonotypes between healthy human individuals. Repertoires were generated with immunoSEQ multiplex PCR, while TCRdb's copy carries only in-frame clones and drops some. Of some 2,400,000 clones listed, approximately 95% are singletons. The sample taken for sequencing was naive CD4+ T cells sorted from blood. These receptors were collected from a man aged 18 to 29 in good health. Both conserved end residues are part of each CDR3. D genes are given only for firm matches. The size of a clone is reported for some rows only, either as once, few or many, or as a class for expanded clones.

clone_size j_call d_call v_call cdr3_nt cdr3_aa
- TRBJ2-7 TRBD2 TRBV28 TGTGCCAGCAGTTTTACGCCCCCGGTGGCTAGCGGGCCTTACGAGCAGTACTTC CASSFTPPVASGPYEQYF
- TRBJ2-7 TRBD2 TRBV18 TGTGCCAGCTCCCCCCGGGAGCGGGGGGATCCCATCCTCTACGAGCAGTACTTC CASSPRERGDPILYEQYF
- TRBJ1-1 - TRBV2 TGTGCCAGCAGTTTGGGGGGGATCAAATTGAACACTGAAGCTTTCTTT CASSLGGIKLNTEAFF
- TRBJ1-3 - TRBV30 TGTGCCTGGGGAAAGGGGACTGGAAACACCATATATTTT CAWGKGTGNTIYF
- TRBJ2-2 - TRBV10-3 TGTGCCATCAGTGCAGGCAGGGAGAACACCGGGGAGCTGTTTTTT CAISAGRENTGELFF
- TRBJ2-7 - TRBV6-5 TGTGCCAGCACTCAGAACTACGAGCAGTACTTC CASTQNYEQYF
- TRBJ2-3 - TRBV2 TGTGCCAGCAGTGTACCCACCACAGATACGCAGTATTTT CASSVPTTDTQYF
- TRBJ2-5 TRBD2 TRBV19 TGTGCCAGTAGTATGGTACTAGCGGGCTACCAAGAGACCCAGTACTTC CASSMVLAGYQETQYF
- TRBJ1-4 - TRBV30 TGTGCCTGGAGTGCAGGACCCGGGGCCGATAATGAAAAACTGTTTTTT CAWSAGPGADNEKLFF
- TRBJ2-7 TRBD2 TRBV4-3 TGCGCCAGCAGCCTCTCCCGAGGACTAGCGGGAGTTTACGAGCAGTACTTC CASSLSRGLAGVYEQYF
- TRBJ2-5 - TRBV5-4 TGTGCCAGCAGGCCACGGGACTCCCCGCAAGAGACCCAGTACTTC CASRPRDSPQETQYF
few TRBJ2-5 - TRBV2 TGTGCCAGCAGGCTACAAGAGACCCAGTACTTC CASRLQETQYF
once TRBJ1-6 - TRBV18 TGTGCCAGCTCACCCCGGGACCATTCACCCCTCCACTTT CASSPRDHSPLHF
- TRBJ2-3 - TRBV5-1 TGCGCCAGCAGCTCGGACCGGGCCACAGATACGCAGTATTTT CASSSDRATDTQYF
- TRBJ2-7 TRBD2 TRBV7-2 TGTGCCAGCAGAAACGCGGGGGTTGGGACCTACGAGCAGTACTTC CASRNAGVGTYEQYF
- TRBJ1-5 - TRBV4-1 TGCGCCAGCAGCCAAAGCTCCGGACTCCAGGATAATCAGCCCCAGCATTTT CASSQSSGLQDNQPQHF
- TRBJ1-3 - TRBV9 TGTGCCAGCAGCGTAGTGGACAGTAGCTCTGGAAACACCATATATTTT CASSVVDSSSGNTIYF
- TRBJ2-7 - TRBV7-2 TGTGCCAGCAGCTGCTCTAGACAGGACAACTCCTACGAGCAGTACTTC CASSCSRQDNSYEQYF
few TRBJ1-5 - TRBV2 TGTGCCAGCAGTGAAGTCAGTAGCAATCAGCCCCAGCATTTT CASSEVSSNQPQHF
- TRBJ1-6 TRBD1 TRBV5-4 TGTGCCAGCAGCTTTGGGGGACAGGGGGCCTCCTATAATTCACCCCTCCACTTT CASSFGGQGASYNSPLHF
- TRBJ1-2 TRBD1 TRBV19 TGTGCCACCGAGGACAGGGCTTATAACTATGGCTACACCTTC CATEDRAYNYGYTF
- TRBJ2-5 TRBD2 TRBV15 TGTGCCACCAGCAGAGATCGAGTTACGGGAGGAAGAGAGACCCAGTACTTC CATSRDRVTGGRETQYF
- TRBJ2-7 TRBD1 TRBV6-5 TGTGCCAGCAGAACGACAGGGGCCGAGCAGTACTTC CASRTTGAEQYF